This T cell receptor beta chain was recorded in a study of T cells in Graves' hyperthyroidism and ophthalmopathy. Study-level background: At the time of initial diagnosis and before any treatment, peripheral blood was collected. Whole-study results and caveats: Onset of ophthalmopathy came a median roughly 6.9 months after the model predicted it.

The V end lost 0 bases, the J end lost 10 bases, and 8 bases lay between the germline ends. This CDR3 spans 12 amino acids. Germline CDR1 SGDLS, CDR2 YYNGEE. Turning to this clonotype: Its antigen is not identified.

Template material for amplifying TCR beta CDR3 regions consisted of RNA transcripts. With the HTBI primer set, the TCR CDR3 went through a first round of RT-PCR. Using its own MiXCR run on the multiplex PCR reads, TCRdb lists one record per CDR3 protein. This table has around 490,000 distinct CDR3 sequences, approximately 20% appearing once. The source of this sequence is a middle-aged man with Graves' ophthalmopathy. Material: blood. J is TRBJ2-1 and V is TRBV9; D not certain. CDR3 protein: CASSVESTEQFF. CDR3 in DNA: TGTGCCAGCAGCGTAGAGTCGACGGAGCAGTTCTTC.